Each of the 15 T cell receptor beta chains below was sequenced from the same sample in a study of blood T cell repertoires in COVID-19. Using immunoSEQ multiplex PCR, the repertoire was profiled, and TCRdb retains in-frame clones only, with some absent. The sample consists of some 390,000 clones, over 85% of them appearing once. The sequenced sample was PBMCs or T cells enriched from blood (not recorded which). Source of these receptors: a woman in her twenties or thirties who had recovered from COVID-19.

This chain connects TRBV2 to TRBJ2-1; 8 bases are shared with TRBD2. CDR1 and CDR2 from the germline V gene are SNHLY and FYNNEI. V shed 3 bases and J 4 bases; nucleotides not matched to a gene: 5. This CDR3 spans 15 amino acids. CDR3 coding DNA: TGTGCCAGCAGTGAGACGCGCGGGAGGTACAATGAGCAGTTCTTC. Translation: CASSETRGRYNEQFF.

This clone is labeled medium-sized. The chain couples TRBV6-5 to TRBJ1-1; perhaps TRBD1 as D (6 bases). Trimming left V 6 bases short and J 0 bases short, with 11 bases between. Germline CDR1 MNHEY, CDR2 SVGAGI. This CDR3 is 14 amino acids long. The CDR3 DNA reads TGTGCCAGCAGCGGACAGAGAATGAACACTGAAGCTTTCTTT. Translated: CASSGQRMNTEAFF.

The V gene is TRBV19, the J gene TRBJ2-3; 9 nucleotides line up with TRBD2. This CDR3 is built from 17 residues. V lost 2 bases, J lost 4 bases, and 10 bases stayed unmatched. Looked up from germline, CDR1 is LNHDA and CDR2 is SQIVND (reference sequence). CDR3 region: CASSILQRGARSDTQYF. The CDR3 nucleotides are TGTGCCAGTAGTATACTTCAGCGGGGGGCCAGGTCAGATACGCAGTATTTT.

The rearrangement links TRBV10-3 to TRBJ2-1; TRBD1 matches 9 bases. Unmatched junction bases numbered 6, after V lost 3 bases and J lost 3 bases. The V gene's germline CDR1 is ENHRY and CDR2 SYGVKD. The CDR3 runs to 16 residues. CDR3 in DNA: TGTGCCATCAGTGATTCTGGGACAGGGAACTACAATGAGCAGTTCTTC. It encodes CAISDSGTGNYNEQFF.

The chain carries TRBV3-1 (or the pseudogene TRBV3-2) and TRBJ1-2; TRBD1 matches at 9 bases. Losses at the gene ends were 3 bases for V and 6 bases for J; bases not matched to a gene: 5. Germline V CDR1 and CDR2: LGHDT, YNNKEL (reference sequence). The CDR3 consists of 14 residues. CDR3 in amino acids: CASSHGTGPDGYTF. The CDR3 nucleotides read TGTGCCAGCAGCCACGGGACAGGGCCTGATGGCTACACCTTC.

V usage is TRBV3-1 (or the pseudogene TRBV3-2) and J usage is TRBJ1-3; tentatively, D is TRBD1 (6 bases). The length of the CDR3 is 17 residues. Trimming shortened V by 6 bases and J by 0 bases, and 18 bases separated the two germline ends. Germline V gives CDR1 LGHDT, CDR2 YNNKEL (reference sequence). The CDR3 is CASRHSDDRLSGNTIYF. The CDR3 bases are TGTGCCAGCAGGCACTCCGACGACAGGCTCTCTGGAAACACCATATATTTT.

This clone occurred once. The CDR3, as DNA: TGTGCCAGCAGCCCCCACTCTATCGTTCAGGGGCAAAACACCGGGGAGCTGTTTTTT. Its translation is CASSPHSIVQGQNTGELFF. The chain links TRBV11-3 to TRBJ2-2; D is perhaps TRBD1 (6 bases). The CDR3 consists of 19 residues. Deletions cut 5 bases from V and 2 bases from J, with 24 bases between. Germline V gene lookup returns CDR1 SGHNT and CDR2 YENEEA.

CDR3 amino acids: CASSQGGPGLAFEQYF. CDR3 in DNA: TGTGCCAGCAGCCAAGGGGGACCGGGACTAGCTTTCGAGCAGTACTTC. The chain combines TRBV3-1 (or the pseudogene TRBV3-2) with TRBJ2-7, with 9 bases matching TRBD2. Germline V gene sequence: CDR1 LGHDT, CDR2 YNNKEL (reference sequence). The V segment lost 1 base and the J segment 6 bases; nucleotides outside the gene matches: 10. This CDR3 has 16 residues.

J is TRBJ2-3 and V is TRBV7-2; D is perhaps TRBD2 (5 bases). The CDR3 is made up of 13 amino acids. The V end was cut by 4 bases, the J end by 2 bases, with 7 bases between. CDR1 is SGHTA and CDR2 is FQGNSA in the germline V gene. CDR3 in amino acids: CASSSGNTDTQYF. CDR3 DNA: TGTGCCAGCAGCTCGGGGAACACAGATACGCAGTATTTT.

The rearrangement links TRBV14 to TRBJ2-7; 7 bases match TRBD2. V was clipped by 2 bases and J by 11 bases; unmatched bases: 15. CDR3 size: 15 residues. The V gene's germline CDR1 is SGHDN and CDR2 FVKESK. The CDR3, as DNA: TGTGCCAGCAGCCAATCAGGCGGGGGTTTTGGGACGAAGTACTTC. This encodes CASSQSGGGFGTKYF.

The V gene is TRBV6-5, the J gene TRBJ1-1; D is possibly TRBD1 (6 bases). This CDR3 has 15 amino acids. The ends were cut back, 7 bases at V and 1 base at J, with 16 bases in the middle. Germline loops: CDR1 MNHEY, CDR2 SVGAGI. The CDR3, as DNA: TGTGCCAGCACCCCGACAGGAAGGAAGAACACTGAAGCTTTCTTT. It yields the protein CASTPTGRKNTEAFF.

This clone has a single count. The chain's CDR3 is CATTATSATGELFF. DNA for the CDR3: TGTGCCACCACCGCCACTAGCGCCACCGGGGAGCTGTTTTTT. The rearrangement uses TRBV10-3 and TRBJ2-2; 7 bases fit TRBD2. This CDR3 contains 14 residues. Germline V lookup: CDR1 ENHRY, CDR2 SYGVKD. After removal of 10 bases from V and 4 bases from J, the junction contained 9 bases not matched to a gene.

This clone appeared a single time. The chain links TRBV2 to TRBJ2-3, with TRBD1 matching 9 bases. The CDR3 has 17 amino acids. Germline V gene sequence: CDR1 SNHLY, CDR2 FYNNEI. J lost 2 bases, V lost 4 bases, and 10 bases had no gene match. CDR3: CASSARSGTGFTDTQYF. Written as DNA, the CDR3 is TGTGCCAGCAGTGCCAGGTCCGGGACAGGGTTCACAGATACGCAGTATTTT.

The CDR3 nucleotides read TGTGCCAGCAGTTACTCGACCGGGGCTGGGGCCAACGTCCTGACTTTC. This gives the protein CASSYSTGAGANVLTF. The chain is built from TRBV6-6 and TRBJ2-6, with D possibly being TRBD2 (5 bases). V dropped 0 bases and J dropped 2 bases, with 8 bases sitting between them. The CDR3 extends over 16 amino acids. Germline loops: CDR1 MNHNY, CDR2 SVGAGI (reference sequence).

The chain links TRBV30 to TRBJ2-7; the match to TRBD2 covers 7 bases. With 2 bases clipped from V and 4 bases from J, the junction kept 11 bases outside the gene matches. The CDR3 length is 15 residues. The V gene's germline CDR1 is GTSNPN and CDR2 SVGIG (reference sequence). CDR3 in amino acids: CAWSWGGSSGYEQYF. In nucleotides, the CDR3 is TGTGCCTGGAGTTGGGGCGGGAGCTCAGGTTACGAGCAGTACTTC.